This T cell receptor (beta chain) appears in the sequencing data of a study of CD8+ T cells in alopecia areata. Study-wide context: For the treated group, dosing was oral tofacitinib at 5 to 10 mg twice daily. Tofacitinib administration persisted for 6 to 18 months, succeeded by 6 months off drug. Whole-study findings and limits: While tofacitinib was given, many expanded lesional clones persisted in scalp and blood.

This sample's treatment: oral pan-JAK inhibitor, 5-10 mg twice daily. Notes on this clone: Antigen: not known.

RNA was isolated and reverse transcribed to cDNA, the sequencing template. Method: immunoSEQ multiplex PCR; TCRdb's copy keeps in-frame clones and lacks some. The sample contains about 150,000 clones, 50% to 65% of which appear only once. V lost 1 base, J lost 3 bases, and 3 bases stayed unmatched. The CDR3 contains 14 residues. The germline CDR1 and CDR2 sequences are MNHNY and SVGAGI (reference sequence). Here the sequenced sample was CD8+ T cells sorted from blood, taken at week 4, from a patient treated with tofacitinib. The TCR was taken from a human donor with alopecia areata. J is TRBJ2-7 and V is TRBV6-6; 7 nucleotides agree with TRBD1. CDR3 coding DNA: TGTGCCAGCAGTTACTTTACAGGGGACTACGAGCAGTACTTC. As protein: CASSYFTGDYEQYF.